The sequence of this TCR beta chain was determined in a study of CD8+ T cells in alopecia areata. RNA, once extracted, was reverse transcribed into cDNA for use as the sequencing template. Some clones are missing from TCRdb's copy, which holds only in-frame ones; the method was immunoSEQ multiplex PCR. This table has about 130,000 clones, 58% appearing once. Comment on this clone: Its specificity is unknown.

Overall study results and limits: Lesional tissue from the scalp (especially in alopecia totalis/universalis) showed higher clonality than normal scalp.

The sequence was collected from a human donor with alopecia areata. This specimen was CD4+ T cells sorted from blood, taken at week 0.

CDR3 residues: CASSLGQGDTQYF. In DNA, the CDR3 is TGTGCCAGCAGCTTGGGACAGGGAGATACGCAGTATTTT. V and J are TRBV5-6 and TRBJ2-3; 7 positions agree with TRBD1. This CDR3 comprises 13 residues. Per the germline V gene, CDR1 is SGHDT and CDR2 is YYEEEE. The trim removed 0 bases at V and 5 bases at J, leaving 0 bases unmatched.